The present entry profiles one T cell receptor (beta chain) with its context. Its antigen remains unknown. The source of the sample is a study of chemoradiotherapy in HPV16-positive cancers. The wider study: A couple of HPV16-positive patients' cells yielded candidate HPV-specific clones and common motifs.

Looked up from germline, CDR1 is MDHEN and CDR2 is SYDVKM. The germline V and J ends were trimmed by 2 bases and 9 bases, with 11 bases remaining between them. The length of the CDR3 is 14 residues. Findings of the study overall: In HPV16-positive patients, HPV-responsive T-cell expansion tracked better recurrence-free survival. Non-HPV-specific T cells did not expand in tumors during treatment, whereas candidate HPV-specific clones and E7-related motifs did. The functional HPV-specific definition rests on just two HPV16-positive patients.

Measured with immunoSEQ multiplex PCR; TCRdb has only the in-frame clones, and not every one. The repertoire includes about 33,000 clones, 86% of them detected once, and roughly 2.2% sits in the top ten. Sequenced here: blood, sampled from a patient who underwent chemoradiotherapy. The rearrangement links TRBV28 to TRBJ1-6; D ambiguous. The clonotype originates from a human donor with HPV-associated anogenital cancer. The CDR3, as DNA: TGTGCCAGCAGTTTAGGCGGGCGCGGTTCACCCCTCCACTTT. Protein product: CASSLGGRGSPLHF.